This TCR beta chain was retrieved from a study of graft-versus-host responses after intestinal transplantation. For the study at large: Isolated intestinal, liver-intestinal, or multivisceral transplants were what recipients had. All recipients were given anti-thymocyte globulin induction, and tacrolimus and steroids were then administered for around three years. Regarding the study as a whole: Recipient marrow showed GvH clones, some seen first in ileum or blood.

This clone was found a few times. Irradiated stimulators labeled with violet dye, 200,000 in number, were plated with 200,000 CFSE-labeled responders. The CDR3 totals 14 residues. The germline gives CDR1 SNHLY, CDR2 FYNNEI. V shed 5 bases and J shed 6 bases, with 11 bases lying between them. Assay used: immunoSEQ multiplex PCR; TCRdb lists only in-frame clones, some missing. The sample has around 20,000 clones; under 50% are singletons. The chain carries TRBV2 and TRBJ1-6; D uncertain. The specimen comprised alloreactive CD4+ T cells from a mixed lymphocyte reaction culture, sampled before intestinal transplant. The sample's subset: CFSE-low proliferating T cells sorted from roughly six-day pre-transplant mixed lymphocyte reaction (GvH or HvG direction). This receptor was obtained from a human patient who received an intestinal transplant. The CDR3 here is CASSHGRGNSPLHF. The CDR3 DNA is TGTGCCAGCAGTCACGGCCGGGGTAATTCACCCCTCCACTTT. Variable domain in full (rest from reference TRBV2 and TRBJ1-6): EPEVTQTPSHQVTQMGQEVILRCVPISNHLYFYWYRQILGQKVEFLVSFYNNEISEKSEIFDDQFSVERPDGSNFTLKIRSTKLEDSAMYFCASSHGRGNSPLHFGNGTRLTVT.